This T cell receptor beta chain was captured by sequencing in a study of CD8+ T cells in alopecia areata. The germline CDR1 and CDR2 sequences are SGHDT and YYEEEE. The V end was cut by 0 bases, the J end by 6 bases, with 6 bases between. The CDR3 has 12 residues. After isolation, RNA underwent reverse transcription to generate cDNA as the sequencing template. Libraries were prepared by immunoSEQ multiplex PCR; TCRdb keeps only in-frame clonotypes and omits some of them. The sample yields 85,000 to 110,000 clones, around 50% seen once. Sequenced input: CD4+ T cells sorted from blood. The chain carries TRBV5-6 and TRBJ2-5; D remains ambiguous. The receptor was derived from a human donor in good health. The CDR3 bases are TGTGCCAGCAGCTTGGTAGAGAAGACCCAGTACTTC. It yields the protein CASSLVEKTQYF.